This T cell receptor beta chain was sequenced in a study of post-analysis software for immune sequencing data. This CDR3 is 16 amino acids long. Germline CDR1 reads LNHNV; CDR2 reads YYDKDF (reference sequence). Presence of unique molecular identifiers characterized the TCR beta cDNA libraries. TCRdb analysed the PCR reads with MiXCR anew, one entry per CDR3 protein. The sample includes about 200,000 distinct CDR3 sequences, 29% of them seen just once. As for this clonotype: Its cognate antigen is unknown. One end of the junction is discordant with germline, which a read error may explain.

General study results and limits: Multiple sclerosis patients showed significantly lower normalized Chao1 diversity than controls did. Comparison of patients with controls showed a handful of TRBV segments more frequent in patients, TRBV5-6, TRBV5-1 and TRBV20-1 among them.

The sample comprised blood. This TCR was recovered from a girl younger than 18 with multiple sclerosis. The rearrangement joins TRBV15 to TRBJ1-6; D perhaps matches TRBD1 (6 bases). The CDR3 DNA reads as TGTGCCACCAGCAGAGTGAGGGGGGGCAGTAATCCACCCCTCCACTTT. Translation: CATSRVRGGSNPPLHF.